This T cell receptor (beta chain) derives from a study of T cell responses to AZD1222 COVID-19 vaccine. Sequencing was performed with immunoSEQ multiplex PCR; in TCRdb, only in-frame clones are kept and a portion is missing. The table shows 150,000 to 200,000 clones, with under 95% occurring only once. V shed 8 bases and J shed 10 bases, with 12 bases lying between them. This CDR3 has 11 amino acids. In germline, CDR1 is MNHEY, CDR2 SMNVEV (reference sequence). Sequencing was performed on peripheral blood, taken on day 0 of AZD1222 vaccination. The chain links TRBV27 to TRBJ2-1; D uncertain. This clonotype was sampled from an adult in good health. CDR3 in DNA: TGTGCCAGCCGTACCGCCCGAGAGCAGTTCTTC. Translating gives CASRTAREQFF.